The next 16 T cell receptor beta chains were all read from a single sample in a study of cytomegalovirus exposure and HLA in healthy donors. Method: immunoSEQ multiplex PCR; TCRdb's copy keeps in-frame clones and lacks some. The sample has approximately 64,000 clones, around 89% seen once; the top ten hold roughly 1.8%. The sequenced sample was PBMCs. Source of these receptors: a woman aged 18 to 35 in good health and CMV-seronegative.

This chain uses TRBV7-2 with TRBJ1-3, with D tentatively TRBD1 (5 bases). Germline-derived CDR1 and CDR2 are SGHTA and FQGNSA. Trimming left V 5 bases short and J 0 bases short, with 17 bases between. The CDR3 covers 17 residues. CDR3 nucleotide sequence: TGTGCCAGCAGCCTCGACCCGACAGCCCGCTCTGGAAACACCATATATTTT. Its translation is CASSLDPTARSGNTIYF.

This chain joins TRBV19 and TRBJ2-1; 9 bases align to TRBD2. J gave up 8 bases and V 5 bases, and 7 bases lay outside the gene matches. Germline V gene sequence: CDR1 LNHDA, CDR2 SQIVND (reference sequence). The CDR3 is 14 residues long. The CDR3 sequence: CASSPGGRDHEQFF. The CDR3 DNA reads as TGTGCCAGTAGTCCGGGCGGGAGGGATCATGAGCAGTTCTTC.

As DNA, the CDR3 is TGCGCCAGCAGCTTGGGACAGGTTAACTATGGCTACACCTTC. Protein sequence: CASSLGQVNYGYTF. The chain is built from TRBV5-1 and TRBJ1-2; D perhaps matches TRBD1 (6 bases). Trimming pared 0 bases from V and 1 base from J, leaving 7 bases between. Germline V gene data show CDR1 as SGHRS and CDR2 as YFSETQ. There are 14 residues in the CDR3. The whole variable domain, remainder taken from reference TRBV5-1 and TRBJ1-2, is KAGVTQTPRYLIKTRGQQVTLSCSPISGHRSVSWYQQTPGQGLQFLFEYFSETQRNKGNFPGRFSGRQFSNSRSEMNVSTLELGDSALYLCASSLGQVNYGYTFGSGTRLTVV.

The genes are TRBV6-1 and TRBJ1-2; D remains ambiguous. Germline V lookup: CDR1 MNHNS, CDR2 SASEGT. CDR3 size: 14 residues. The germline V and J ends were trimmed by 1 base and 4 bases, with 10 bases remaining between them. CDR3 loop: CASSEGQVGYGYTF. CDR3 sequence (DNA): TGTGCCAGCAGTGAAGGTCAGGTGGGCTATGGCTACACCTTC.

This chain links TRBV28 with TRBJ2-7, with D possibly being TRBD1 (5 bases). V lost 6 bases, J lost 2 bases, and 14 bases lay in between. Germline CDR1 reads MDHEN; CDR2 reads SYDVKM. The CDR3 length is 14 residues. CDR3 sequence (DNA): TGTGCCAGCAGCCTCAGGGTTTCCCCCTACGAGCAGTACTTC. It yields the protein CASSLRVSPYEQYF.

DNA for the CDR3: TGTGCCAGCAGCGTAGATGGACAGGGCGGCTATGGCTACACCTTC. Its translation is CASSVDGQGGYGYTF. V and J are TRBV9 and TRBJ1-2; 8 nucleotides align to TRBD1. The junction had 5 bases not matched to a gene; V was cut back by 0 bases and J by 4 bases. Germline CDR1 reads SGDLS; CDR2 reads YYNGEE. CDR3 size: 15 residues.

The V call is TRBV5-6, the J call TRBJ2-1; no firm D call. V was pared by 2 bases and J by 4 bases, with 10 bases between. The CDR3 has 14 amino acids. Germline lookup yields CDR1 SGHDT and CDR2 YYEEEE. CDR3 loop: CASSFGTAYNEQFF. The CDR3 nucleotides are TGTGCCAGCAGCTTCGGAACAGCTTACAATGAGCAGTTCTTC.

This clone appeared a single time. This chain uses TRBV6-1 with TRBJ1-1; D gene unclear. V lost 5 bases and J 4 bases, leaving 11 bases between the germline ends. This CDR3 is 13 amino acids long. The germline V gene has CDR1 MNHNS and CDR2 SASEGT. CDR3 sequence: CASSFNSRTEAFF. The CDR3 DNA reads TGTGCCAGCAGTTTCAACAGCCGCACTGAAGCTTTCTTT.

V usage is TRBV6-5 and J usage is TRBJ2-7, with a weak D call TRBD1 (6 bases). The germline gives CDR1 MNHEY, CDR2 SVGAGI. The CDR3 runs 15 residues. Deletions cut 0 bases from V and 12 bases from J, with 21 bases between. This CDR3 reads CASSYSRRHGTPMYF. The CDR3 nucleotides are TGTGCCAGCAGTTACTCGAGACGCCACGGGACACCCATGTACTTC.

This clone appeared once. This chain connects TRBV15 to TRBJ1-3, with no clear D. Between the trimmed V and J ends, which lost 3 bases and 4 bases, there was a span of 13 bases. CDR1 is LNHNV and CDR2 is YYDKDF in the germline V gene (reference sequence). CDR3 length equals 15 residues. CDR3 sequence: CATSREWAGGNTIYF. The DNA for the CDR3 is TGTGCCACCAGCAGGGAATGGGCGGGAGGAAACACCATATATTTT. Using reference TRBV15 and TRBJ1-3 for the parts outside the CDR3, the full variable domain is DAMVIQNPRYQVTQFGKPVTLSCSQTLNHNVMYWYQQKSSQAPKLLFHYYDKDFNNEADTPDNFQSRRPNTSFCFLDIRSPGLGDTAMYLCATSREWAGGNTIYFGEGSWLTVV.

In DNA form, the CDR3 reads TGTGCCAGTAGTAGCGGAGGCCACGAGCAGTACTTC. Its protein is CASSSGGHEQYF. The chain joins TRBV19 to TRBJ2-7, with D possibly being TRBD2 (5 bases). This CDR3 is 12 amino acids long. CDR1 LNHDA and CDR2 SQIVND come from the germline V gene (reference sequence). Trimming shortened V by 4 bases and J by 5 bases, and 9 bases separated the two germline ends. The full variable domain, with the rest looked up from reference TRBV19 and TRBJ2-7, is DGGITQSPKYLFRKEGQNVTLSCEQNLNHDAMYWYRQDPGQGLRLIYYSQIVNDFQKGDIAEGYSVSREKKESFPLTVTSAQKNPTAFYLCASSSGGHEQYFGPGTRLTVT.

The chain employs TRBV19 and TRBJ2-7, with 7 bases matching TRBD1. Germline CDR1 and CDR2: LNHDA and SQIVND (reference sequence). V was pared by 6 bases and J by 6 bases, with 11 bases of the junction left unmatched. The CDR3 runs to 14 residues. The CDR3 reads CASRDRGSGGEQYF. The DNA of the CDR3 is TGTGCCAGTAGGGACCGGGGCTCAGGGGGCGAGCAGTACTTC.

The chain has TRBV29-1 and TRBJ2-7, with D possibly TRBD1 on 6 matching bases. The CDR3 runs 11 residues. The germline V and J ends were trimmed by 2 bases and 6 bases, with 8 bases remaining between them. Germline V gene data show CDR1 as SQVTM and CDR2 as ANQGSEA. CDR3 in amino acids: CSVERGGEQYF. The CDR3 DNA sequence: TGCAGCGTTGAAAGAGGGGGCGAGCAGTACTTC.

This chain connects TRBV7-7 to TRBJ2-7; 8 nucleotides match TRBD2. Trimming took 5 bases from V and 2 from J; bases not matched to a gene: 8. The V gene's germline CDR1 is SSHAT and CDR2 FNYEAQ (reference sequence). The CDR3 is made up of 15 amino acids. This CDR3 is CASSPGLASPYEQYF. The CDR3 nucleotides are TGTGCCAGCAGCCCAGGACTAGCTTCCCCCTACGAGCAGTACTTC.

The chain employs TRBV9 and TRBJ2-3; 8 bases agree with TRBD1. The CDR3 runs to 15 residues. V shed 3 bases, J shed 2 bases, and the junction held 5 bases outside the gene matches. Per germline, CDR1 SGDLS and CDR2 YYNGEE. CDR3 bases: TGTGCCAGCAGCGCTGCGACAGGGGACACAGATACGCAGTATTTT. It yields the protein CASSAATGDTDTQYF.

The chain is built from TRBV6-5 and TRBJ1-6; TRBD1 agrees at 10 bases. Germline lookup yields CDR1 MNHEY and CDR2 SVGAGI. The CDR3 is 15 residues long. The ends lost 6 bases at V and 9 bases at J; junction bases unmatched: 8. CDR3 in amino acids: CASRGTGAGSSPLHF. CDR3 nucleotide sequence: TGTGCCAGCAGGGGGACAGGGGCCGGCAGTTCACCCCTCCACTTT.